This T cell receptor beta chain was captured by sequencing in a study of CD8 T cells in ankylosing spondylitis. Study results and caveats: A TCR beta motif made of about 8 highly homologous variants seemed typical of ankylosing spondylitis blood. Matched ankylosing spondylitis synovial fluid reportedly contained a significantly enriched population of disease-linked clones.

This clonotype was seen a few times. What it binds is not known. Making the TCR beta libraries involved quantitative 5'-RACE with molecular barcodes. TCRdb reprocessed the 5' RACE reads with MiXCR, giving one entry per CDR3 protein. The sample lists about 500,000 distinct CDR3 sequences, about 13% seen once, with nearly 7% in the top ten. This receptor was identified in a male donor with ankylosing spondylitis. The sample comprised blood, either unsorted or a sorted T cell fraction (not recorded which).

The CDR3 coding sequence is TGCAGTGCTTCGGGACTAGCGGGAGGGCAGGTGGTAAACGGCATTCAGTACTTC. Protein: CSASGLAGGQVVNGIQYF. The chain couples TRBV20-1 to TRBJ2-4, with TRBD2 matching 16 bases. With V trimmed by 5 bases and J by 9 bases, 16 bases remained unmatched. The CDR3 consists of 18 residues. Germline V gene sequence: CDR1 DFQATT, CDR2 SNEGSKA (reference sequence).